These 22 T cell receptor beta chains originate from one sample sequenced in a study of T cell responses to AZD1222 COVID-19 vaccine. Using immunoSEQ multiplex PCR, the repertoire was profiled, and TCRdb retains in-frame clones only, with some absent. Among 100,000 to 150,000 clones listed, more than 70% were seen once. Material: peripheral blood, obtained on day 0 of AZD1222 vaccination. These receptors came from an adult in good health.

The V and J genes are TRBV5-1 and TRBJ2-7; weak D call: TRBD2 (5 bases). V gave up 0 bases and J gave up 1 base, with 8 bases separating them. From germline, CDR1 is SGHRS and CDR2 YFSETQ. The CDR3 contains 14 residues. CDR3 region: CASSLGGGSYEQYF. The CDR3 DNA reads as TGCGCCAGCAGCTTGGGAGGAGGTTCCTACGAGCAGTACTTC.

The genes are TRBV7-8 and TRBJ2-5, with TRBD2 matching over 10 bases. Per germline, CDR1 SGHVS and CDR2 FQNEAQ. The CDR3 totals 17 residues. The trim removed 0 bases at V and 4 bases at J, leaving 8 bases unmatched. The CDR3 coding sequence is TGTGCCAGCAGCTTAGCGCTCACTAGCGGGACCTCAGAGACCCAGTACTTC. Translation: CASSLALTSGTSETQYF.

V is TRBV27 and J is TRBJ1-4, with D hard to call. Trimming pared 2 bases from V and 8 bases from J, leaving 6 bases between. The CDR3 has 12 residues. The germline V gene encodes CDR1 MNHEY and CDR2 SMNVEV (reference sequence). CDR3 region: CASSLNGEKLFF. In DNA, the CDR3 is TGTGCCAGCAGTTTAAATGGCGAAAAACTGTTTTTT.

This clone has more than one count but fewer than ten. The chain couples TRBV5-1 to TRBJ2-7; 16 bases align to TRBD2. The trim removed 0 bases at V and 2 bases at J, leaving 2 bases unmatched. CDR3 length equals 17 residues. Germline V gene data show CDR1 as SGHRS and CDR2 as YFSETQ. Written as DNA, the CDR3 is TGCGCCAGCAGCTTGGGGGGACTAGCGGGAGGGACCTACGAGCAGTACTTC. This sequence encodes CASSLGGLAGGTYEQYF.

The V and J genes are TRBV13 and TRBJ2-3, with a possible D match to TRBD2 (6 bases). The CDR3 totals 15 residues. V lost 1 base, J lost 2 bases, and 10 bases lay in between. The germline V gene has CDR1 PRHDT and CDR2 FYEKMQ (reference sequence). CDR3 sequence reads: CASSLDAGITDTQYF. The CDR3 region has the DNA TGTGCCAGCAGCTTAGATGCGGGGATCACAGATACGCAGTATTTT.

This CDR3 reads CAIRQGGESEQYF. The DNA for the CDR3 is TGTGCCATCAGGCAGGGCGGGGAGAGCGAGCAGTACTTC. V usage is TRBV10-3 and J usage is TRBJ2-7; D perhaps matches TRBD2 (6 bases). V was trimmed by 6 bases and J by 6 bases, leaving 15 bases between them. This CDR3 spans 13 amino acids. CDR1 is ENHRY and CDR2 is SYGVKD in the germline V gene.

The V call is TRBV9, the J call TRBJ1-4; a possible D gene is TRBD1 (6 bases). Trimming removed 0 bases at V and 5 bases at J, with 8 bases between. The CDR3 is made up of 14 amino acids. The germline CDR1 and CDR2 sequences are SGDLS and YYNGEE. The CDR3 reads CASSVAQGNEKLFF. In DNA form, the CDR3 reads TGTGCCAGCAGCGTAGCTCAGGGGAATGAAAAACTGTTTTTT.

This clone was recorded once. The chain is built from TRBV28 and TRBJ1-1; no reliable D call. Germline-derived CDR1 and CDR2 are MDHEN and SYDVKM. Trimming removed 7 bases from V and 0 bases from J, with 15 bases in between. The CDR3 has 15 amino acids. The CDR3 DNA follows: TGTGCCAGCACCCGTCCCGGAGTTATGAACACTGAAGCTTTCTTT. Its translation is CASTRPGVMNTEAFF.

This rearrangement joins TRBV14 to TRBJ1-2, with 9 bases matching TRBD1. The CDR3 is 15 amino acids. V was pared by 1 base and J by 4 bases, with 4 bases of the junction left unmatched. Germline V gene sequence: CDR1 SGHDN, CDR2 FVKESK. The CDR3 protein is CASSQAGTGSYGYTF. The CDR3 bases are TGTGCCAGCAGCCAAGCGGGGACAGGGTCCTATGGCTACACCTTC.

CDR3 residues: CASSTRTGKYNEQFF. For the CDR3, the DNA is TGTGCCAGTAGTACTCGGACAGGGAAATACAATGAGCAGTTCTTC. This sequence joins TRBV19 and TRBJ2-1, with 8 bases lining up with TRBD1. Germline CDR1 reads LNHDA; CDR2 reads SQIVND (reference sequence). The CDR3 extends over 15 amino acids. The junction had 6 bases not matched to a gene; V was cut back by 4 bases and J by 4 bases.

J is TRBJ1-2 and V is TRBV18; 8 bases match TRBD1. The germline CDR1 and CDR2 sequences are KGHSH and LQKENI. The CDR3 is made up of 16 amino acids. V lost 3 bases, J lost 1 base, and 7 bases stayed unmatched. The CDR3 sequence: CASSPGQGNYNYGYTF. CDR3 coding DNA: TGTGCCAGCTCACCCGGACAGGGCAACTATAACTATGGCTACACCTTC.

This clone showed up just a few times. The chain employs TRBV30 and TRBJ2-3; 10 bases agree with TRBD1. From germline, CDR1 is GTSNPN and CDR2 SVGIG (reference sequence). This CDR3 comprises 17 residues. V lost 5 bases and J lost 0; bases outside the gene matches: 11. CDR3 region: CAWLPGTGALSTDTQYF. CDR3 bases: TGTGCCTGGCTTCCCGGGACAGGGGCCCTTAGCACAGATACGCAGTATTTT. Full variable domain (rest looked up from reference TRBV30 and TRBJ2-3): SQTIHQWPATLVQPVGSPLSLECTVEGTSNPNLYWYRQAAGRGLQLLFYSVGIGQISSEVPQNLSASRPQDRQFILSSKKLLLSDSGFYLCAWLPGTGALSTDTQYFGPGTRLTVL.

The genes are TRBV7-2 and TRBJ2-7, with unresolved D. V was pared by 5 bases and J by 6 bases, with 11 bases between. The CDR3 covers 12 residues. CDR1 is SGHTA and CDR2 is FQGNSA in the germline V gene. CDR3 residues: CASSQWGSEQYF. As DNA, the CDR3 is TGTGCCAGCAGCCAATGGGGTTCCGAGCAGTACTTC.

The chain couples TRBV6-7 to TRBJ2-3; no definite D call. TRBV6-7 counts as an open reading frame of uncertain function. V gave up 10 bases and J gave up 3 bases, with 14 bases separating them. The CDR3 has 13 amino acids. CDR3 sequence reads: CAKRTVGTDTQYF. CDR3 DNA sequence: TGTGCCAAGAGGACCGTGGGGACAGATACGCAGTATTTT.

This chain links TRBV6-2 or TRBV6-3 with TRBJ2-7; no firm D call. V dropped 2 bases and J dropped 1 base, with 6 bases sitting between them. The CDR3 covers 13 residues. The germline V gene encodes CDR1 MNHEY and CDR2 SVGEGT. Written as DNA, the CDR3 is TGTGCCAGCAGTTACGTAAGTTCCTACGAGCAGTACTTC. It codes for CASSYVSSYEQYF.

This rearrangement joins TRBV19 to TRBJ2-7, with D tentatively TRBD1 (6 bases). Germline V gene data show CDR1 as LNHDA and CDR2 as SQIVND (reference sequence). The CDR3 has 17 residues. V was trimmed by 4 bases and J by 6 bases, leaving 25 bases between them. The chain's CDR3 is CASSTNTLGQGSREQYF. The CDR3, as DNA: TGTGCCAGTAGTACCAACACCTTGGGGCAGGGGTCCCGCGAGCAGTACTTC.

This clone showed up just once. This chain connects TRBV11-2 to TRBJ2-3, with a tentative D call TRBD2 (5 bases). Germline lookup yields CDR1 SGHAT and CDR2 FQNNGV. The CDR3 contains 17 residues. V lost 3 bases and J 2 bases, leaving 18 bases between the germline ends. CDR3 DNA: TGTGCCAGCAGCTTCTCAGGAATAGCGTCTTACACAGATACGCAGTATTTT. Encoded protein: CASSFSGIASYTDTQYF. Combining the CDR3 with reference TRBV11-2 and TRBJ2-3 gives the whole variable domain EAGVAQSPRYKIIEKRQSVAFWCNPISGHATLYWYQQILGQGPKLLIQFQNNGVVDDSQLPKDRFSAERLKGVDSTLKIQPAKLEDSAVYLCASSFSGIASYTDTQYFGPGTRLTVL.

This rearrangement joins TRBV7-9 to TRBJ1-6; no firm D call. V was cut by 2 bases and J by 10 bases, with 15 bases left in between. The CDR3 runs 15 residues. Germline V gene data show CDR1 as SEHNR and CDR2 as FQNEAQ (reference sequence). The CDR3 bases are TGTGCCAGCAGCTTAATCGGTTTGACATTCTCACCCCTCCACTTT. Translating it yields CASSLIGLTFSPLHF.

This clone has only one observation. The gene calls are TRBV6-6 and TRBJ2-2, with D unclear. In germline, CDR1 is MNHNY, CDR2 SVGAGI (reference sequence). The CDR3 spans 13 residues. Trimming shortened V by 0 bases and J by 6 bases, and 5 bases separated the two germline ends. The CDR3 DNA is TGTGCCAGCAGTTACTCGTGGGCCGGGGAGCTGTTTTTT. As protein: CASSYSWAGELFF.

This chain uses TRBV2 with TRBJ2-3, with 8 bases identical to TRBD1. The V segment lost 7 bases and the J segment 4 bases; nucleotides outside the gene matches: 13. Germline V lookup: CDR1 SNHLY, CDR2 FYNNEI. This CDR3 has 16 residues. CDR3 DNA sequence: TGTGCCAGCAAGGGAAGGTGGGACAGGTTACCAGATACGCAGTATTTT. Protein: CASKGRWDRLPDTQYF.

This rearrangement joins TRBV9 to TRBJ2-7; D uncertain. There are 15 residues in the CDR3. Germline assignment: CDR1 SGDLS and CDR2 YYNGEE. V was cut by 4 bases and J by 3 bases, with 17 bases left in between. CDR3 coding DNA: TGTGCCAGCAGCCCCCGACCGAACCTAAACTACGAGCAGTACTTC. As protein: CASSPRPNLNYEQYF.

This sequence joins TRBV27 and TRBJ1-5; D is uncertain. V was shortened by 4 bases and J by 1 base, with 14 bases between the two germline ends. The germline gives CDR1 MNHEY, CDR2 SMNVEV (reference sequence). CDR3 length equals 16 residues. CDR3 amino acids: CASSSTRRESNQPQHF. CDR3 bases: TGTGCCAGCAGTTCTACGAGGCGGGAAAGCAATCAGCCCCAGCATTTT.